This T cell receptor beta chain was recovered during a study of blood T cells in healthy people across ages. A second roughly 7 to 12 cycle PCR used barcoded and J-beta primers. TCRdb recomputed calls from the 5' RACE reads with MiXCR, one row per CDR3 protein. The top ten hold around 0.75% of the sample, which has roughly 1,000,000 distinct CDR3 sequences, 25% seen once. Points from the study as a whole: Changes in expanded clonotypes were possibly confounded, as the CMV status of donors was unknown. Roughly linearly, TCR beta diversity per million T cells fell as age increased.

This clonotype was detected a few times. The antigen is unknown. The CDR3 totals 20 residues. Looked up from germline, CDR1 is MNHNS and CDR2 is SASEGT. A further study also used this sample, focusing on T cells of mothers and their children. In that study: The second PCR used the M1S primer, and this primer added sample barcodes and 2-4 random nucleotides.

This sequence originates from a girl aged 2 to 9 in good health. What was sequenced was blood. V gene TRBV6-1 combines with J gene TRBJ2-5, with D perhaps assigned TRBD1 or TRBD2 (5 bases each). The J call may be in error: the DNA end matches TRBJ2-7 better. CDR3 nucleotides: TGTGCCAGCAAGGTTGGCTTTATAGCAGAGCCTTTACAGGCGGGCTACGAGCAGTACTTC. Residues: CASKVGFIAEPLQAGYEQYF.